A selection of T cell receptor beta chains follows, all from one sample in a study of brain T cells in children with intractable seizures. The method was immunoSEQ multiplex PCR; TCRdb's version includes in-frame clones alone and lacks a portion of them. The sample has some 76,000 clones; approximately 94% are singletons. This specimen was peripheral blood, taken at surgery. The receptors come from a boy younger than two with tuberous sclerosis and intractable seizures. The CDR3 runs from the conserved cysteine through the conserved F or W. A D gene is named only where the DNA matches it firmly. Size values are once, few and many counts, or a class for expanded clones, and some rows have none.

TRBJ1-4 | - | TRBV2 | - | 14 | CASSDREVGEKLFF | TGTGCCAGCAGTGATAGGGAAGTAGGTGAAAAACTGTTTTTT
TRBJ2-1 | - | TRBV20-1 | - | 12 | CSASSNYNEQFF | TGCAGTGCTAGTTCCAACTACAATGAGCAGTTCTTC
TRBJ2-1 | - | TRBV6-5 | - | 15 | CASTFGPDSYNEQFF | TGTGCCAGCACCTTTGGGCCTGACTCTTACAATGAGCAGTTCTTC
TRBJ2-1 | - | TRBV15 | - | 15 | CATSSNMSSYNEQFF | TGTGCCACCAGCAGTAACATGAGCTCCTACAATGAGCAGTTCTTC
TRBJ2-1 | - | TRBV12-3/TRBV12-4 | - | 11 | CASSLTHEQFF | TGTGCCAGCAGCCTGACTCACGAGCAGTTCTTC
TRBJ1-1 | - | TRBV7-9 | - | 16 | CASSSAAEPTNTEAFF | TGTGCCAGCAGCTCAGCTGCTGAACCGACGAACACTGAAGCTTTCTTT
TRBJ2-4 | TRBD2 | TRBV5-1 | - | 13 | CASSLTSDNIQYF | TGCGCCAGCAGCTTGACTAGCGATAACATTCAGTACTTC
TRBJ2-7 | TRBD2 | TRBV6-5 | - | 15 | CAVRGERGPSYEQYF | TGTGCCGTTAGGGGAGAGCGGGGACCCTCCTACGAGCAGTACTTC
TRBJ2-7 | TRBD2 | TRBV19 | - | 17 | CASSIEGKREGRYEQYF | TGTGCCAGTAGTATAGAGGGGAAGCGGGAGGGTAGGTACGAGCAGTACTTC
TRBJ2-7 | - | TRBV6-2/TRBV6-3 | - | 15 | CASSYSTRAPHEQYF | TGTGCCAGCAGTTACAGTACTAGGGCTCCCCACGAGCAGTACTTC
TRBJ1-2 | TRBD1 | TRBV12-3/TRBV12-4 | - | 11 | CASSQGGGYTF | TGTGCCAGCAGCCAAGGGGGCGGCTACACCTTC
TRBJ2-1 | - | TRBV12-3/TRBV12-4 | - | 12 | CASSFGGNEQFF | TGTGCCAGCAGTTTCGGCGGCAATGAGCAGTTCTTC
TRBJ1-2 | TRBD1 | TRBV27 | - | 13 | CASSSQGNYGYTF | TGTGCCAGCAGTTCACAGGGGAACTATGGCTACACCTTC
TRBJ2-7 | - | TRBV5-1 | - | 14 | CASSDLPPHYEQYF | TGCGCCAGCAGCGACCTGCCGCCTCATTACGAGCAGTACTTC
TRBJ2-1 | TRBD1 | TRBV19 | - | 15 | CASTIGTASYNEQFF | TGTGCCAGTACCATCGGGACAGCCTCCTACAATGAGCAGTTCTTC
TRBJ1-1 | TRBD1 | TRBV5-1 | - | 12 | CASSPGQGTAFF | TGCGCCAGCAGCCCGGGACAGGGGACGGCTTTCTTT
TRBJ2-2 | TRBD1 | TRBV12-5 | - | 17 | CASGLGQGTVNTGELFF | TGTGCTAGTGGTTTGGGACAGGGGACCGTGAACACCGGGGAGCTGTTTTTT
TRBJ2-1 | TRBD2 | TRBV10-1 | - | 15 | CASSESLAGDNEQFF | TGCGCCAGCAGTGAGTCTCTAGCGGGGGACAATGAGCAGTTCTTC
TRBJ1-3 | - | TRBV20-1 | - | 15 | CSASRDQERGNTIYF | TGCAGTGCTAGTCGGGATCAGGAACGAGGAAACACCATATATTTT
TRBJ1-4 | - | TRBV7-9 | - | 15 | CASSHPEAPNEKLFF | TGTGCCAGCAGCCATCCGGAAGCCCCGAATGAAAAACTGTTTTTT
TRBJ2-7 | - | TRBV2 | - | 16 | CASSPPLLVSPYEQYF | TGTGCCAGCAGCCCACCCCTCCTAGTATCCCCCTACGAGCAGTACTTC
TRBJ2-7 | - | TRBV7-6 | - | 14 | CASSPGRGSYEQYF | TGTGCCAGCAGCCCCGGACGGGGCTCCTACGAGCAGTACTTC
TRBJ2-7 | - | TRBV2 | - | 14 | CASSEPEGPYEQYF | TGTGCCAGCAGTGAACCGGAGGGCCCCTACGAGCAGTACTTC
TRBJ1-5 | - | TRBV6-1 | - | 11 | CASSEGQPQHF | TGTGCCAGCAGTGAAGGTCAGCCCCAGCATTTT
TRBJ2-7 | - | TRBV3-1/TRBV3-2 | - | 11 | CASSQEAEQYF | TGTGCCAGCAGCCAAGAGGCCGAGCAGTACTTC
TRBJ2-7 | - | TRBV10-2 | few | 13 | CASSGTATYEQYF | TGCGCCAGCAGTGGCACAGCCACCTACGAGCAGTACTTC
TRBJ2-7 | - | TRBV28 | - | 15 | CASSLASTGTYEQYF | TGTGCCAGCAGTTTAGCGTCGACAGGAACCTACGAGCAGTACTTC
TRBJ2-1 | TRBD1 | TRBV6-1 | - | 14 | CASSEGAGGNEQFF | TGTGCCAGCAGTGAAGGGGCAGGGGGCAATGAGCAGTTCTTC
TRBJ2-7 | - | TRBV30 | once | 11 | CAWGGAYEQYF | TGTGCCTGGGGAGGGGCGTACGAGCAGTACTTC
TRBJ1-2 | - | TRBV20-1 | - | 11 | CSARQGYGYTF | TGCAGTGCTAGACAGGGCTATGGCTACACCTTC
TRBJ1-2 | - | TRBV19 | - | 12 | CASSVGYGGYTF | TGTGCCAGTAGTGTGGGCTACGGTGGCTACACCTTC
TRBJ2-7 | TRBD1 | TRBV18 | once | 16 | CASSHTEGANSYEQYF | TGTGCCAGCTCACACACTGAGGGGGCGAACTCCTACGAGCAGTACTTC